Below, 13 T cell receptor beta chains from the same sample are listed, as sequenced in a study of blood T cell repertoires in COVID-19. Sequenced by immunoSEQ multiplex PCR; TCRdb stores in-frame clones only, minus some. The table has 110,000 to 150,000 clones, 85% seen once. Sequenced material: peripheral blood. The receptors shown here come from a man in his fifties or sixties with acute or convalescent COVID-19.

The CDR3 region has the DNA TGTGCCACCAGTGATTCTGACAGGGTAAACACTGAAGCTTTCTTT. Residues: CATSDSDRVNTEAFF. This rearrangement joins TRBV24-1 to TRBJ1-1, with 7 bases aligning to TRBD1. The length of the CDR3 is 15 residues. V trimming: 2 bases; J trimming: 2 bases; junction bases outside the gene matches: 4. Looked up from germline, CDR1 is KGHDR and CDR2 is SFDVKD.

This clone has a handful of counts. The CDR3, as DNA: TGTGCCAGCTCACTTATCCGAGGGACAGGGAACACTGAAGCTTTCTTT. Translation: CASSLIRGTGNTEAFF. The chain combines TRBV18 with TRBJ1-1; 8 nucleotides align to TRBD1. This CDR3 is built from 16 residues. Germline V lookup: CDR1 KGHSH, CDR2 LQKENI. Losses at the gene ends were 4 bases for V and 1 base for J; bases not matched to a gene: 8.

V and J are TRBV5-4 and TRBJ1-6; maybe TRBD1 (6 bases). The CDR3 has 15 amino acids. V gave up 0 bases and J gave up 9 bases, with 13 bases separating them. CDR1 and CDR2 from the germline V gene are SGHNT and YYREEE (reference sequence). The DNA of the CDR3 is TGTGCCAGCAGCTTGGCGGCAGGGGCGGGTTCACCCCTCCACTTT. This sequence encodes CASSLAAGAGSPLHF.

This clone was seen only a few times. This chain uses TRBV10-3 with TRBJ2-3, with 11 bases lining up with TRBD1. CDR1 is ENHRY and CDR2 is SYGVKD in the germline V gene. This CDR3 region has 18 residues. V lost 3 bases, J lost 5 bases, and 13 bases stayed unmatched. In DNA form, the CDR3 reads TGTGCCATCAGTGACCTCCCGGGGGGGACAGGGGGGATAGATACGCAGTATTTT. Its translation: CAISDLPGGTGGIDTQYF.

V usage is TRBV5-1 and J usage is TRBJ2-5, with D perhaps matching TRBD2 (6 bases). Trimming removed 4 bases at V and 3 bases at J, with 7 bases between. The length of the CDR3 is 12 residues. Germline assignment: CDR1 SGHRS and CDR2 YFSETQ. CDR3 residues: CASSPGEETQYF. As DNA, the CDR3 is TGCGCCAGCAGCCCGGGGGAAGAGACCCAGTACTTC.

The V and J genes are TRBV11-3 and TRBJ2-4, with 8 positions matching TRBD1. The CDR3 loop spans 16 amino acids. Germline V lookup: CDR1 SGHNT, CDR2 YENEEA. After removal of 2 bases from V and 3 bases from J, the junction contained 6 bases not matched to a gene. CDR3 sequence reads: CASSLRPGGGKNIQYF. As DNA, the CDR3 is TGTGCCAGCAGCTTACGGCCAGGGGGCGGCAAAAACATTCAGTACTTC.

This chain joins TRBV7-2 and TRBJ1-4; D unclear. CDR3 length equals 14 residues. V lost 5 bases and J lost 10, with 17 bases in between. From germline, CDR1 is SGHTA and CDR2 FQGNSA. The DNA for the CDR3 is TGTGCCAGCAGCCGGACGGTCGGGGAGGGAAAACTGTTTTTT. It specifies CASSRTVGEGKLFF.

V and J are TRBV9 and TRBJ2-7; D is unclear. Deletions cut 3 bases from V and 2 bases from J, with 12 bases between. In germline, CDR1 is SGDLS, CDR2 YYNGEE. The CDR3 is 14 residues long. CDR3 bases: TGTGCCAGCAGCGCAGGATCTGGAACCTACGAGCAGTACTTC. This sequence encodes CASSAGSGTYEQYF.

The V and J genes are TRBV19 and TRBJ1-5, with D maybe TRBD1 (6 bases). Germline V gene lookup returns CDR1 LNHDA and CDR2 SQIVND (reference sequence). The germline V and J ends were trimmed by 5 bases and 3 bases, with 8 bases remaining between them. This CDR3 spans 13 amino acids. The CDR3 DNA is TGTGCCAGTAGTTCAGGGGTCAATCAGCCCCAGCATTTT. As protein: CASSSGVNQPQHF.

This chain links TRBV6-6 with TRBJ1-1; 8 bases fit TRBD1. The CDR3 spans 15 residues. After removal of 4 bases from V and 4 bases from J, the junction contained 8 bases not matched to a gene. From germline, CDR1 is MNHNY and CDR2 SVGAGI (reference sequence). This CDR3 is CASSSPDRDGTEAFF. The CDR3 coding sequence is TGTGCCAGCAGTTCACCGGACAGGGATGGCACTGAAGCTTTCTTT.

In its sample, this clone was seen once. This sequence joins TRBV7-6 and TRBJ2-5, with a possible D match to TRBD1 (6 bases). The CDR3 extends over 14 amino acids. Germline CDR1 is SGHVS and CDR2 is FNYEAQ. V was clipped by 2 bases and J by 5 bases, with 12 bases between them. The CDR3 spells CASSLTGYRETQYF. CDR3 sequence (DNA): TGTGCCAGCAGCTTAACAGGGTACCGCGAGACCCAGTACTTC.

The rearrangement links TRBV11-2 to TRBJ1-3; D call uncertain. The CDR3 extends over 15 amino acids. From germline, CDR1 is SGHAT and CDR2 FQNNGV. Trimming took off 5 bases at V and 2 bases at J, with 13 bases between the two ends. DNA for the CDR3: TGTGCCAGCAGCCCCATCTACTCTCCTGGAAACACCATATATTTT. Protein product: CASSPIYSPGNTIYF.

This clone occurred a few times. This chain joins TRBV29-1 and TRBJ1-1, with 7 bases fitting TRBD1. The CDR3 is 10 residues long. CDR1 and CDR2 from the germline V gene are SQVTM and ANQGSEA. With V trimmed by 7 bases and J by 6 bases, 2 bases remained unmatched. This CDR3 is CSADRAEAFF. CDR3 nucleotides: TGCAGCGCAGACAGGGCTGAAGCTTTCTTT.